The 30 T cell receptor beta chains presented below share a single source sample, sequenced in a study of T cells after yellow fever vaccination. Via MiXCR, TCRdb re-called the 5' RACE reads, giving one row per CDR3 protein. The sample includes some 550,000 distinct CDR3 sequences, under 25% of them seen just once. This material consisted of PBMCs, taken 15 days after the yellow fever booster vaccination. All receptors come from a man aged 25 to 45 who received the YFV17D yellow fever vaccine.

The chain has TRBV11-2 and TRBJ2-5; D is unclear. The V end lost 0 bases, the J end lost 0 bases, and 8 bases lay between the germline ends. Germline-derived CDR1 and CDR2 are SGHAT and FQNNGV. The CDR3 totals 15 residues. The CDR3 protein is CASSLDLGHQETQYF. The CDR3, as DNA: TGTGCCAGCAGCTTAGATCTGGGCCACCAAGAGACCCAGTACTTC.

The table lists this clonotype with a few counts. The chain carries TRBV5-1 and TRBJ2-4; 16 nucleotides match TRBD2. The length of the CDR3 is 18 residues. V gave up 3 bases and J gave up 2 bases; unmatched junction bases: 5. Germline V gives CDR1 SGHRS, CDR2 YFSETQ. The CDR3 sequence: CASSWGGLAGGTKNIQYF. For the CDR3, the DNA is TGCGCCAGCAGCTGGGGGGGACTAGCGGGAGGGACCAAAAACATTCAGTACTTC.

This clonotype was observed a few times. This chain links TRBV20-1 with TRBJ1-6; D gene ambiguous. This CDR3 is 13 amino acids long. CDR1 DFQATT and CDR2 SNEGSKA come from the germline V gene (reference sequence). With 5 bases removed from V and 8 bases from J, the gap between germline ends came to 13 bases. The CDR3 here is CSALVDGYSPLHF. As DNA, the CDR3 is TGCAGTGCTCTCGTTGACGGTTATTCACCCCTCCACTTT.

The chain employs TRBV19 and TRBJ2-2, with 12 nucleotides matching TRBD2. Germline V gene data show CDR1 as LNHDA and CDR2 as SQIVND (reference sequence). The CDR3 extends over 16 amino acids. After removal of 7 bases from V and 6 bases from J, the junction contained 9 bases not matched to a gene. The DNA of the CDR3 is TGTGCCAGTACCCTTGGACTAGCGGGAAAAGCCGGGGAGCTGTTTTTT. Protein product: CASTLGLAGKAGELFF. Drawing the rest from reference TRBV19 and TRBJ2-2, the complete variable domain is DGGITQSPKYLFRKEGQNVTLSCEQNLNHDAMYWYRQDPGQGLRLIYYSQIVNDFQKGDIAEGYSVSREKKESFPLTVTSAQKNPTAFYLCASTLGLAGKAGELFFGEGSRLTVL.

The chain combines TRBV27 with TRBJ2-5; no clear D gene. Germline-derived CDR1 and CDR2 are MNHEY and SMNVEV (reference sequence). The CDR3 covers 11 residues. With 8 bases removed from V and 4 bases from J, the gap between germline ends came to 8 bases. The CDR3 DNA follows: TGTGCCAGCGGGTATGGAGAGACCCAGTACTTC. Protein sequence: CASGYGETQYF.

The J gene is TRBJ2-1, the V gene TRBV10-3, with 11 nucleotides matching TRBD2. Germline V gene sequence: CDR1 ENHRY, CDR2 SYGVKD. The CDR3 spans 16 residues. Losses at the gene ends were 3 bases for V and 4 bases for J; bases not matched to a gene: 5. The CDR3 spells CAISEGTSGLYNEQFF. In nucleotides, the CDR3 is TGTGCCATCAGTGAAGGGACTAGCGGTCTTTACAATGAGCAGTTCTTC.

This chain connects TRBV4-3 to TRBJ2-6, with no clear D. V lost 0 bases, J lost 4 bases, and 4 bases lay in between. Germline V gives CDR1 LGHNA, CDR2 YSLEER. The CDR3 is made up of 14 amino acids. As DNA, the CDR3 is TGCGCCAGCAGCCAAGAACGAGGGGCCAACGTCCTGACTTTC. Translation gives CASSQERGANVLTF.

The chain joins TRBV6-1 to TRBJ1-1, with 7 nucleotides matching TRBD1. Per the germline V gene, CDR1 is MNHNS and CDR2 is SASEGT. The CDR3 totals 16 residues. Unmatched junction bases numbered 8, after V lost 3 bases and J lost 1 base. This chain's CDR3 is CASSDWAGTANTEAFF. The CDR3 DNA reads TGTGCCAGCAGTGATTGGGCTGGGACAGCGAACACTGAAGCTTTCTTT.

V is TRBV11-3 and J is TRBJ2-3; tentatively, D is TRBD2 (6 bases). This CDR3 contains 15 residues. V was shortened by 5 bases and J by 2 bases, with 14 bases between the two germline ends. The germline gives CDR1 SGHNT, CDR2 YENEEA. The CDR3 DNA reads TGTGCCAGCAGCCCCGTCGGAGGGGCCACAGATACGCAGTATTTT. Amino acids: CASSPVGGATDTQYF.

The chain combines TRBV6-2 or TRBV6-3 with TRBJ2-3; 8 bases fit TRBD1. After removal of 7 bases from V and 0 bases from J, the junction contained 9 bases not matched to a gene. There are 16 residues in the CDR3. The germline V gene encodes CDR1 MNHEY and CDR2 SVGEGT. The CDR3 DNA reads as TGTGCCAGCACCTGGGACAGGACTTTCAGCACAGATACGCAGTATTTT. This translates into CASTWDRTFSTDTQYF.

CDR3 loop: CASSLDPSYSGANVLTF. DNA for the CDR3: TGTGCCAGCAGCCTTGACCCCTCCTACTCTGGGGCCAACGTCCTGACTTTC. This chain uses TRBV7-2 with TRBJ2-6; D unresolved. Germline values: CDR1 SGHTA, CDR2 FQGNSA. V lost 5 bases, J lost 0 bases, and 14 bases lay in between. CDR3 length: 17 residues.

V and J are TRBV7-2 and TRBJ2-1, with D perhaps assigned TRBD1 or TRBD2 (6 bases each). This CDR3 is built from 15 residues. The germline V gene has CDR1 SGHTA and CDR2 FQGNSA. The V gene lost 1 base and the J gene lost 9 bases, with 16 bases spanning the gap. This CDR3 is CASSLGGRRASEQFF. The CDR3 DNA reads as TGTGCCAGCAGCTTAGGGGGGCGGAGGGCGTCTGAGCAGTTCTTC.

This clonotype came up a few times. The chain has TRBV20-1 and TRBJ2-7; 11 nucleotides agree with TRBD2. J was trimmed by 7 bases and V by 4 bases; bases with no gene match: 12. Germline loops: CDR1 DFQATT, CDR2 SNEGSKA (reference sequence). CDR3 length equals 15 residues. The DNA for the CDR3 is TGCAGTGCTAATAATTTAGCGGGAGGGCCGCGAGAGCAGTACTTC. Its protein is CSANNLAGGPREQYF.

The J gene is TRBJ2-5, the V gene TRBV7-3; D is possibly TRBD1 (5 bases). CDR3 length: 16 amino acids. Trimming removed 2 bases from V and 1 base from J, with 14 bases in between. In germline, CDR1 is SGHTA, CDR2 FQGTGA. The CDR3 region is CASSLGPGQLQETQYF. The DNA for the CDR3 is TGTGCCAGCAGCTTAGGCCCAGGGCAGCTCCAAGAGACCCAGTACTTC.

The V and J genes are TRBV20-1 and TRBJ2-1, with 8 nucleotides matching TRBD1. The J segment lost 13 bases and the V segment lost 6 bases, leaving 5 bases of the junction unmatched. The V gene's germline CDR1 is DFQATT and CDR2 SNEGSKA (reference sequence). The CDR3 has 10 residues. In DNA form, the CDR3 reads TGCAGTGCACGGGGACAGGAACAGTTCTTC. This codes for CSARGQEQFF.

The chain employs TRBV10-3 and TRBJ1-2; 8 bases map to TRBD1. This CDR3 spans 14 amino acids. The V gene end was trimmed by 6 bases and the J gene end by 6 bases; junction bases not matched to a gene: 9. Germline V gene data show CDR1 as ENHRY and CDR2 as SYGVKD. CDR3 bases: TGTGCCATCAGAAGGGGGACAGGCTTAGATGGCTACACCTTC. Translating gives CAIRRGTGLDGYTF.

The chain uses TRBV20-1 and TRBJ2-3; D is ambiguous. This CDR3 has 13 amino acids. With 1 base removed from V and 5 bases from J, the gap between germline ends came to 10 bases. Germline values: CDR1 DFQATT, CDR2 SNEGSKA (reference sequence). CDR3 sequence reads: CSARVLVGDTQYF. The CDR3 DNA reads as TGCAGTGCTAGAGTCCTAGTGGGAGATACGCAGTATTTT.

This clonotype was picked up a small number of times. The genes are TRBV6-5 and TRBJ2-7; weak D call: TRBD1 (6 bases). V was pared by 1 base and J by 1 base, with 8 bases between. This CDR3 is 14 amino acids long. The germline V gene has CDR1 MNHEY and CDR2 SVGAGI. CDR3 nucleotide sequence: TGTGCCAGCAGTTACTACACAGGGTCCTACGAGCAGTACTTC. This codes for CASSYYTGSYEQYF.

The V call is TRBV27, the J call TRBJ2-1, with TRBD1 identical over 8 bases. The germline V gene has CDR1 MNHEY and CDR2 SMNVEV (reference sequence). The CDR3 contains 14 residues. V lost 6 bases, J lost 10 bases, and 11 bases stayed unmatched. CDR3 nucleotide sequence: TGTGCCAGCAGCCCCCTGGGACAGGTCTACGAGCAGTTCTTC. It encodes CASSPLGQVYEQFF.

V gene TRBV10-3 combines with J gene TRBJ2-7, with D possibly being TRBD2 (6 bases). Germline V gene data show CDR1 as ENHRY and CDR2 as SYGVKD. V was shortened by 4 bases and J by 5 bases, with 21 bases between the two germline ends. The CDR3 runs 16 residues. The CDR3 nucleotides read TGTGCCATCAGTGGGTATAATTTAGGAGGGCTAAACGAGCAGTACTTC. Protein sequence: CAISGYNLGGLNEQYF.

This clonotype was recorded a few times. The chain uses TRBV28 and TRBJ2-3; possibly TRBD1 or TRBD2 for D (5 bases each). The V gene's germline CDR1 is MDHEN and CDR2 SYDVKM. The CDR3 extends over 18 amino acids. V was cut by 3 bases and J by 0 bases, with 19 bases left in between. The CDR3: CASSFVNLAGRSTDTQYF. In DNA, the CDR3 is TGTGCCAGCAGTTTCGTCAACCTAGCAGGGCGGAGCACAGATACGCAGTATTTT. Full variable domain (outside the CDR3, taken from reference TRBV28 and TRBJ2-3): DVKVTQSSRYLVKRTGEKVFLECVQDMDHENMFWYRQDPGLGLRLIYFSYDVKMKEKGDIPEGYSVSREKKERFSLILESASTNQTSMYLCASSFVNLAGRSTDTQYFGPGTRLTVL.

This clonotype was observed a few times. The chain links TRBV5-1 to TRBJ1-1; the D is unclear. The CDR3 has 14 amino acids. Germline V gene sequence: CDR1 SGHRS, CDR2 YFSETQ. Trimming took 0 bases from V and 1 from J, leaving 7 bases between them. For the CDR3, the DNA is TGCGCCAGCAGCTTGGGGGTCCAGAACACTGAAGCTTTCTTT. Encoded protein: CASSLGVQNTEAFF.

The chain is built from TRBV6-5 and TRBJ2-2; D not certain. Deletions cut 6 bases from V and 2 bases from J, with 10 bases between. In germline, CDR1 is MNHEY, CDR2 SVGAGI. The CDR3 is 14 residues long. The CDR3 loop is CASRGLANTGELFF. CDR3 bases: TGTGCCAGCAGAGGTTTAGCCAACACCGGGGAGCTGTTTTTT.

This clonotype was detected only a few times. This chain joins TRBV7-3 and TRBJ2-1; D unresolved. The ends were cut back, 2 bases at V and 5 bases at J, with 4 bases in the middle. Per the germline V gene, CDR1 is SGHTA and CDR2 is FQGTGA. The CDR3 runs to 12 residues. The CDR3 protein is CASSLRHNEQFF. In nucleotides, the CDR3 is TGTGCCAGCAGCTTACGCCACAATGAGCAGTTCTTC.

The V and J genes are TRBV11-2 and TRBJ2-2; D not resolved. There are 15 residues in the CDR3. Germline V gene sequence: CDR1 SGHAT, CDR2 FQNNGV. V lost 4 bases and J 4 bases, leaving 13 bases between the germline ends. CDR3 sequence (DNA): TGTGCCAGCAGCTCGCCTTGGGCCTTCACCGGGGAGCTGTTTTTT. This codes for CASSSPWAFTGELFF.

J is TRBJ2-5 and V is TRBV3-1; TRBD2 aligns across 9 bases. The CDR3 runs 15 residues. Trimming cost V 0 bases and J 5 bases; bases outside gene matches: 4. Germline-derived CDR1 and CDR2 are LGHDT and YNNKEL (reference sequence). The CDR3 coding sequence is TGTGCCAGCAGCCAAGAACTACTAGCGGGCGAGACCCAGTACTTC. Its protein product is CASSQELLAGETQYF.

V and J are TRBV7-2 and TRBJ2-1; 7 bases map to TRBD1. CDR3 length: 13 residues. Germline CDR1 and CDR2: SGHTA and FQGNSA. The V and J ends lost 5 bases and 7 bases, in that order; junction bases with no gene match: 5. The CDR3 coding sequence is TGTGCCAGCAGCGCCAAGACAGGGAATGAGCAGTTCTTC. Its translation: CASSAKTGNEQFF.

The chain links TRBV27 to TRBJ2-3, with 10 bases identical to TRBD2. Trimming removed 2 bases from V and 6 bases from J; junction bases left unmatched: 8. Germline V gene lookup returns CDR1 MNHEY and CDR2 SMNVEV (reference sequence). The CDR3 is 16 amino acids. Here the CDR3 DNA reads TGTGCCAGCAGTTTAAACAAGCGGGAGGGCGGGGATACGCAGTATTTT. It codes for CASSLNKREGGDTQYF.

This clonotype was counted at least ten times. V is TRBV6-2 or TRBV6-3 and J is TRBJ2-7, with a possible D match to TRBD2 (6 bases). V was trimmed by 5 bases and J by 1 base, leaving 12 bases between them. Germline CDR1 is MNHEY and CDR2 is SVGEGT. CDR3 length equals 14 residues. CDR3 residues: CASSQRRESYEQYF. In DNA form, the CDR3 reads TGTGCCAGCAGTCAAAGACGGGAGTCCTACGAGCAGTACTTC.

Worth noting for this clonotype: Mismatch with germline at one junction end may stem from a read error. The genes are TRBV7-7 and TRBJ2-3; 10 nucleotides line up with TRBD2. The germline V gene has CDR1 SSHAT and CDR2 FNYEAQ (reference sequence). This CDR3 spans 16 amino acids. This chain's CDR3 is CASSPVAGGITDTQYF. Written as DNA, the CDR3 is TGTGCTAGCAGCCCAGTAGCGGGAGGAATCACAGATACGCAGTATTTT. The full variable domain, with the rest looked up from reference TRBV7-7 and TRBJ2-3, is GAGVSQSPRYKVTKRGQDVTLRCDPISSHATLYWYQQALGQGPEFLTYFNYEAQPDKSGLPSDRFSAERPEGSISTLTIQRTEQRDSAMYRCASSPVAGGITDTQYFGPGTRLTVL.